This T cell receptor (beta chain) appears in the sequencing data of a study of cytomegalovirus exposure and HLA in healthy donors. The protocol was immunoSEQ multiplex PCR, while the TCRdb copy is restricted to in-frame clones and leaves out a portion. The sample carries hundreds of thousands of clones, 86% recorded once. The study drew the donors from its approximately 120-subject validation cohort, separate from the roughly 700-subject first cohort. Trimming removed 6 bases from V and 7 bases from J, with 19 bases in between. There are 14 residues in the CDR3. Per germline, CDR1 WSHSY and CDR2 SAAADI.

This receptor was identified in a woman aged 18-30 years in good health and CMV-seronegative. The source material was PBMCs. The chain employs TRBV10-2 and TRBJ2-7; tentatively, D is TRBD1 (5 bases). CDR3 sequence (DNA): TGCGCCAGCAGCCCACAGGTAGGGGTGGGGGAGCAGTACTTC. As protein: CASSPQVGVGEQYF.